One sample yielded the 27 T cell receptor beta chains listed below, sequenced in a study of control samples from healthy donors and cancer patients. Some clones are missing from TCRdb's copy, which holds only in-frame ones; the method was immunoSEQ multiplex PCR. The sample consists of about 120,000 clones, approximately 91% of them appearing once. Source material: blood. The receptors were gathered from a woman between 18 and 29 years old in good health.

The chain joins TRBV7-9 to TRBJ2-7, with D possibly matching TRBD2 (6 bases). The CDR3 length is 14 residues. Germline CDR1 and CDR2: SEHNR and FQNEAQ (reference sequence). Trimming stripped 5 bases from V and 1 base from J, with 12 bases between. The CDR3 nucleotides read TGTGCCAGCAGCCACCGGAGGGAATCCTACGAGCAGTACTTC. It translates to CASSHRRESYEQYF.

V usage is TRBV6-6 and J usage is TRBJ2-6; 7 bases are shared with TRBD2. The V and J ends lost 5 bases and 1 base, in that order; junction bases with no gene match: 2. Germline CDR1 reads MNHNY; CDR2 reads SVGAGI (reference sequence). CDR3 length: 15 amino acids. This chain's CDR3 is CASSISGSGANVLTF. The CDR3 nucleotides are TGTGCCAGCAGTATTAGCGGGTCTGGGGCCAACGTCCTGACTTTC.

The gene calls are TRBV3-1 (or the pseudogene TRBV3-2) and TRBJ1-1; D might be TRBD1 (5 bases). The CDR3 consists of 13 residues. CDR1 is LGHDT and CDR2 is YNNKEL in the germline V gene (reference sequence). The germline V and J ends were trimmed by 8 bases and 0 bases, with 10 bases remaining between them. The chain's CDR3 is CASGGRLNTEAFF. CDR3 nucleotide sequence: TGTGCCAGCGGGGGACGGTTGAACACTGAAGCTTTCTTT.

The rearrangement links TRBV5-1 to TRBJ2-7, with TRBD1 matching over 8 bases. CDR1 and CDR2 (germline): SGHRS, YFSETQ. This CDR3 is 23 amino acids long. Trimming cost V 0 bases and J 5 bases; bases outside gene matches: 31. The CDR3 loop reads CASSLGPGFQGARPDGSSHEQYF. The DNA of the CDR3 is TGCGCCAGCAGCTTGGGTCCGGGATTCCAGGGGGCAAGGCCTGACGGGAGTTCCCACGAGCAGTACTTC.

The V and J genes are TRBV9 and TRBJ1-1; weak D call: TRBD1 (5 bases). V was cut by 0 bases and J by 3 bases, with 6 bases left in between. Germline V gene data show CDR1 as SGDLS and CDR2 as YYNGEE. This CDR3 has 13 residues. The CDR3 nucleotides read TGTGCCAGCAGCGTAGCGGGACACACTGAAGCTTTCTTT. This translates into CASSVAGHTEAFF.

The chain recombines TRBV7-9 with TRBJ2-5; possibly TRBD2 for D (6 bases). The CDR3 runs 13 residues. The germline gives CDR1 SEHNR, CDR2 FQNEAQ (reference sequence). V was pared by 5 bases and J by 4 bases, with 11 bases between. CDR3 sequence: CASSRSGGETQYF. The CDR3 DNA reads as TGTGCCAGCAGCCGATCCGGGGGAGAGACCCAGTACTTC.

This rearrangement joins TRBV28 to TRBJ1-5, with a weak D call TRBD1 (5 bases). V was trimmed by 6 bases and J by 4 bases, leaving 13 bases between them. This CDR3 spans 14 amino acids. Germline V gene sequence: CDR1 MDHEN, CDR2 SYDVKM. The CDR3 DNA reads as TGTGCCAGCAGGTCAGGGAATATGAATCAGCCCCAGCATTTT. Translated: CASRSGNMNQPQHF. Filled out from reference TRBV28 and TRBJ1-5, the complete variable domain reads DVKVTQSSRYLVKRTGEKVFLECVQDMDHENMFWYRQDPGLGLRLIYFSYDVKMKEKGDIPEGYSVSREKKERFSLILESASTNQTSMYLCASRSGNMNQPQHFGDGTRLSIL.

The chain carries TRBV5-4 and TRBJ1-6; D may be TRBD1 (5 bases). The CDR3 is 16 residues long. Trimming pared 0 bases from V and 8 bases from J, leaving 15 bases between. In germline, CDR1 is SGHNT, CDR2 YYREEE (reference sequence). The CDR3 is CASSLDPGTHHSPLHF. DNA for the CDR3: TGTGCCAGCAGCTTGGACCCCGGGACTCACCATTCACCCCTCCACTTT.

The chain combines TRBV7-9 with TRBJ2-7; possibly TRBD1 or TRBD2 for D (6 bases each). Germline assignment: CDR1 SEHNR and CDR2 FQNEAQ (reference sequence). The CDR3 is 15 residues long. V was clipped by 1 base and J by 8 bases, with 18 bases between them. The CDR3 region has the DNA TGTGCCAGCAGCTTAGGGGGGGCCCCCACTACGCAGCAGTACTTC. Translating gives CASSLGGAPTTQQYF. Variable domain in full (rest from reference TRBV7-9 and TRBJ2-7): DTGVSQNPRHKITKRGQNVTFRCDPISEHNRLYWYRQTLGQGPEFLTYFQNEAQLEKSRLLSDRFSAERPKGSFSTLEIQRTEQGDSAMYLCASSLGGAPTTQQYFGPGTRLTVT.

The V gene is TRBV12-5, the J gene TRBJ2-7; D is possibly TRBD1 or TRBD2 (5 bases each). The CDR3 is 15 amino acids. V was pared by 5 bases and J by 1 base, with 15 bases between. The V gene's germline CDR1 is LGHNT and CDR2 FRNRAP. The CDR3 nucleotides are TGTGCTAGTGGTCTCGGGGACCGAATTTCCTACGAGCAGTACTTC. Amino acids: CASGLGDRISYEQYF.

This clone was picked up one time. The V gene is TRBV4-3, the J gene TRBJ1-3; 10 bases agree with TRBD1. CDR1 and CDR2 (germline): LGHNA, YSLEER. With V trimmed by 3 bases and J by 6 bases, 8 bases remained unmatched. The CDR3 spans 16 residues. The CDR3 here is CASSQGTGAFENTIYF. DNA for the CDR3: TGCGCCAGCAGCCAGGGGACAGGGGCATTTGAAAACACCATATATTTT.

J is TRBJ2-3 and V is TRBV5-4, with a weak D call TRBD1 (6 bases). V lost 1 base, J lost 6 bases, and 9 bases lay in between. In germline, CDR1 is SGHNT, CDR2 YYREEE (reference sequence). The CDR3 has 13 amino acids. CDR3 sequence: CASSLPGADTQYF. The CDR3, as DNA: TGTGCCAGCAGCTTGCCAGGGGCCGATACGCAGTATTTT.

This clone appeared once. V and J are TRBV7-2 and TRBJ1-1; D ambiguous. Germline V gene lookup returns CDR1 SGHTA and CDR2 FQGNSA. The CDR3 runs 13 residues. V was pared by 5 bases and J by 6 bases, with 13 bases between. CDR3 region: CASSANGWAEAFF. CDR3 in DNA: TGTGCCAGCAGCGCGAACGGATGGGCTGAAGCTTTCTTT. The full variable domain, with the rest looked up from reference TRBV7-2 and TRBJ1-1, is GAGVSQSPSNKVTEKGKDVELRCDPISGHTALYWYRQSLGQGLEFLIYFQGNSAPDKSGLPSDRFSAERTGGSVSTLTIQRTQQEDSAVYLCASSANGWAEAFFGQGTRLTVV.

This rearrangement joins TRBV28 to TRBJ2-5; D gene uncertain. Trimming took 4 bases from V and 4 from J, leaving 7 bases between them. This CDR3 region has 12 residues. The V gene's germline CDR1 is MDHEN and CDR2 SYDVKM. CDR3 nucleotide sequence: TGTGCCAGCAGTTCCATCTTAGAGACCCAGTACTTC. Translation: CASSSILETQYF.

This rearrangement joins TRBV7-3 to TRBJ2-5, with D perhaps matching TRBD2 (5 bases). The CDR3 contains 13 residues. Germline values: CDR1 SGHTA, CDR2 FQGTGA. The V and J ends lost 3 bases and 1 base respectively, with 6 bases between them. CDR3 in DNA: TGTGCCAGCAGCTTTAGCGTCCAAGAGACCCAGTACTTC. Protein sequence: CASSFSVQETQYF.

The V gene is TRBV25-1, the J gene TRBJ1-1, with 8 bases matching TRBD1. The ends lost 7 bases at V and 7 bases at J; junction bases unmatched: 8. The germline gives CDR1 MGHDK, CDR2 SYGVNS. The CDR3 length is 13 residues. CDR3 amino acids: CASMEAGGNEAFF. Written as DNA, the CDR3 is TGTGCCAGCATGGAGGCAGGGGGCAATGAAGCTTTCTTT.

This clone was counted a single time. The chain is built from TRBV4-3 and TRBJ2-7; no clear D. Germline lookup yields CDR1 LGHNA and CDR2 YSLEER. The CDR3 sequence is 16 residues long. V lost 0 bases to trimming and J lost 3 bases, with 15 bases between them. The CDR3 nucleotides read TGCGCCAGCAGCCAAGAAGGGCCCGAGGAAGACTACGAGCAGTACTTC. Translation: CASSQEGPEEDYEQYF.

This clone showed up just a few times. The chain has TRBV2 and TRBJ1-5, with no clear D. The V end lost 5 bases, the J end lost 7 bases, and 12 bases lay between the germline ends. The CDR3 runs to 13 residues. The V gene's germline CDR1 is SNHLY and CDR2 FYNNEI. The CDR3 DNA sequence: TGTGCCAGCAGTTCTTCCCGGGGACAGCCCCAGCATTTT. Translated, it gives CASSSSRGQPQHF.

The CDR3 DNA sequence: TGTGCCAGTAGTATTAGGGTGGACAGGGGTCTCGCTGAAGCTTTCTTT. Amino acids: CASSIRVDRGLAEAFF. The rearrangement uses TRBV19 and TRBJ1-1; 9 bases align to TRBD1. V lost 3 bases to trimming and J lost 6 bases; unmatched junction nucleotides: 11. Germline lookup yields CDR1 LNHDA and CDR2 SQIVND (reference sequence). The CDR3 totals 16 residues.

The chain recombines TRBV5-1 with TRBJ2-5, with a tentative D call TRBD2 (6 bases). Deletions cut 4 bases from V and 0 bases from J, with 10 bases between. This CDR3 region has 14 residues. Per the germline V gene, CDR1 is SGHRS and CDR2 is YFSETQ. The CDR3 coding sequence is TGCGCCAGCAGCCGGGGGACGTACCAAGAGACCCAGTACTTC. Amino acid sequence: CASSRGTYQETQYF.

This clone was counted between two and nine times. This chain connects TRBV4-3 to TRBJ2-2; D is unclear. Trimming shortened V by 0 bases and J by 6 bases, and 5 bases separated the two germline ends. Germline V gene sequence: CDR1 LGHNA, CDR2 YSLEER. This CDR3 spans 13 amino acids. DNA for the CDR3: TGCGCCAGCAGCCAAGATCGATCCGGGGAGCTGTTTTTT. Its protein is CASSQDRSGELFF.

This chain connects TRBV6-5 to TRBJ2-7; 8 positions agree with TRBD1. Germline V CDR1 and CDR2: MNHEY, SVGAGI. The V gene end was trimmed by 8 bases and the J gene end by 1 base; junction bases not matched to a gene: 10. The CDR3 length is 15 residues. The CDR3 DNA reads TGTGCCAGCCAGTGGGATGGACAGGGATCCTACGAGCAGTACTTC. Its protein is CASQWDGQGSYEQYF.

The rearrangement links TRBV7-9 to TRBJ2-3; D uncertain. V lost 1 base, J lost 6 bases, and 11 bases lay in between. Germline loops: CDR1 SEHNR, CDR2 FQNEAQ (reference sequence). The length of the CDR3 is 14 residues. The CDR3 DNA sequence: TGTGCCAGCAGCTTAGATGCAACTGCCGATACGCAGTATTTT. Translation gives CASSLDATADTQYF.

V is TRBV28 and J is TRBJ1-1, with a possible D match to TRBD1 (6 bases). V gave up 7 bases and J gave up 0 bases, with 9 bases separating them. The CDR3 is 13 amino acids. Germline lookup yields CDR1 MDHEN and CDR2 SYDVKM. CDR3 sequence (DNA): TGTGCCAGCAAAGGGGACATGAACACTGAAGCTTTCTTT. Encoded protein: CASKGDMNTEAFF.

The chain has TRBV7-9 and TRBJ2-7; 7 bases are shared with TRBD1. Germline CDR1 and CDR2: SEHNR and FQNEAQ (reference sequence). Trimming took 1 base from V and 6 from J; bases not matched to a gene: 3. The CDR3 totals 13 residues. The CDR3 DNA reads TGTGCCAGCAGCTTAGACAGGGGCGGCGAGCAGTACTTC. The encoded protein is CASSLDRGGEQYF.

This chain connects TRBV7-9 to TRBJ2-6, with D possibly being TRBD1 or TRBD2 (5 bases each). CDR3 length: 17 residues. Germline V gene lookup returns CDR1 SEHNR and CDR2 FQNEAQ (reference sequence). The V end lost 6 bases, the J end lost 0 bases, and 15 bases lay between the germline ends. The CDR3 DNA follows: TGTGCCAGCAGTTCTTATGGGACGGGCTCTGGGGCCAACGTCCTGACTTTC. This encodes CASSSYGTGSGANVLTF.

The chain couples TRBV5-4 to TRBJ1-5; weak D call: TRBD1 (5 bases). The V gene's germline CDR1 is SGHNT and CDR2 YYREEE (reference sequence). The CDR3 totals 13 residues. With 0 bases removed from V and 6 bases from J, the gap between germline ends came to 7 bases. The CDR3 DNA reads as TGTGCCAGCAGCTTGGATGGGGGTCAGCCCCAGCATTTT. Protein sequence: CASSLDGGQPQHF.